These 11 T cell receptor beta chains were all obtained from the same sample, sequenced in a study of cytomegalovirus exposure and HLA in healthy donors. The table came from immunoSEQ multiplex PCR; TCRdb's copy has only in-frame clones and leaves some out. In the table there are around 150,000 clones, around 90% of which are singletons. Sequencing was done on a sample of PBMCs. The receptors shown here come from a woman between 18 and 30 years old in good health and CMV-seropositive.

CDR3 sequence: CSVEVGGASQPQHF. The CDR3 DNA sequence: TGCAGCGTTGAAGTCGGAGGGGCAAGTCAGCCCCAGCATTTT. V gene TRBV29-1 combines with J gene TRBJ1-5; weak D call: TRBD1 (5 bases). Germline values: CDR1 SQVTM, CDR2 ANQGSEA. Between the trimmed V and J ends, which lost 1 base and 6 bases, there was a span of 13 bases. The CDR3 is 14 residues long.

The V gene is TRBV5-1, the J gene TRBJ2-3, with 13 bases lining up with TRBD2. The CDR3 is 16 amino acids. Germline CDR1 is SGHRS and CDR2 is YFSETQ. Trimming cost V 4 bases and J 0 bases; bases outside gene matches: 2. The CDR3 loop reads CASSEGLAGSTDTQYF. The CDR3 DNA reads TGCGCCAGCAGCGAGGGACTAGCGGGGAGCACAGATACGCAGTATTTT.

The chain has TRBV9 and TRBJ2-5, with D possibly TRBD2 on 5 matching bases. This CDR3 is built from 14 residues. V dropped 3 bases and J dropped 5 bases, with 14 bases sitting between them. Germline V gene data show CDR1 as SGDLS and CDR2 as YYNGEE. This chain's CDR3 is CASSGTGRRETQYF. In DNA form, the CDR3 reads TGTGCCAGCAGCGGAACGGGAAGAAGGGAGACCCAGTACTTC.

The chain uses TRBV28 and TRBJ1-1, with D possibly matching TRBD1 (5 bases). Trimming shortened V by 2 bases and J by 9 bases, and 19 bases separated the two germline ends. The CDR3 is 15 residues long. In germline, CDR1 is MDHEN, CDR2 SYDVKM. The CDR3 DNA sequence: TGTGCCAGCAGTTTAATAATGGGCAGCGGGGGTAAAGCTTTCTTT. Its protein is CASSLIMGSGGKAFF.

The rearrangement joins TRBV4-2 to TRBJ2-3; perhaps TRBD2 as D (6 bases). Trimming took off 7 bases at V and 3 bases at J, with 14 bases between the two ends. Germline V gives CDR1 LGHNA, CDR2 YNFKEQ. This CDR3 has 14 amino acids. The CDR3 bases are TGTGCCAGCAAAGGGTCTAGCGATACAGATACGCAGTATTTT. This encodes CASKGSSDTDTQYF.

This chain links TRBV11-3 with TRBJ2-7; TRBD1 agrees at 9 bases. Losses at the gene ends were 6 bases for V and 4 bases for J; bases not matched to a gene: 13. CDR3 length equals 16 residues. CDR1 SGHNT and CDR2 YENEEA come from the germline V gene. CDR3 protein: CASRRPGQGTLYEQYF. Here the CDR3 DNA reads TGTGCCAGCAGACGCCCGGGACAGGGAACATTGTACGAGCAGTACTTC.

J is TRBJ1-2 and V is TRBV6-5, with TRBD1 identical over 10 bases. CDR1 is MNHEY and CDR2 is SVGAGI in the germline V gene. After removal of 2 bases from V and 5 bases from J, the junction contained 8 bases not matched to a gene. The CDR3 runs 16 residues. CDR3 region: CASSYTRTGGGYGYTF. The CDR3 nucleotides read TGTGCCAGCAGTTACACCAGGACAGGGGGTGGTTATGGCTACACCTTC.

The chain joins TRBV27 to TRBJ1-1; 7 nucleotides match TRBD1. In germline, CDR1 is MNHEY, CDR2 SMNVEV (reference sequence). CDR3 length: 13 amino acids. V lost 1 base and J lost 11; bases outside the gene matches: 7. CDR3 sequence reads: CASSLFKTGKAFF. The CDR3, as DNA: TGTGCCAGCAGTTTATTTAAGACAGGGAAGGCTTTCTTT.

J is TRBJ2-5 and V is TRBV5-5; 12 positions match TRBD2. Unmatched junction bases numbered 12, after V lost 4 bases and J lost 2 bases. CDR1 is SGHKS, CDR2 YYEKEE, per germline (reference sequence). There are 18 residues in the CDR3. The CDR3 DNA reads as TGTGCCAGCAGCCTGGGCCTAGCGGGAGGGCCGGGTCAAGAGACCCAGTACTTC. Protein: CASSLGLAGGPGQETQYF.

This chain joins TRBV7-9 and TRBJ1-1; no clear D gene. The CDR3 is 14 amino acids. Trimming cost V 3 bases and J 5 bases, with 13 bases left between them. CDR1 is SEHNR, CDR2 FQNEAQ, per germline (reference sequence). The CDR3 region has the DNA TGTGCCAGCAGCTTCACGGGAGGCGGGACTGAAGCTTTCTTT. This gives the protein CASSFTGGGTEAFF.

The V gene is TRBV7-2, the J gene TRBJ1-1, with D possibly TRBD1 on 5 matching bases. The CDR3 runs to 15 residues. V lost 0 bases and J 0 bases, leaving 8 bases between the germline ends. Germline CDR1 is SGHTA and CDR2 is FQGNSA. Here the CDR3 reads CASSLAGTMNTEAFF. CDR3 sequence (DNA): TGTGCCAGCAGCTTAGCAGGGACTATGAACACTGAAGCTTTCTTT.